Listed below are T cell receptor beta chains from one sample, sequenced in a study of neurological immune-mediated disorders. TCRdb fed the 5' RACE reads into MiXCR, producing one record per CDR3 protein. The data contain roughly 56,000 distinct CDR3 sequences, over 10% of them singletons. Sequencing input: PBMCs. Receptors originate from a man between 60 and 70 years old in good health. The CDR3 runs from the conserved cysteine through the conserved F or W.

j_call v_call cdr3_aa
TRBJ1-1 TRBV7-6 CASSLVREGF
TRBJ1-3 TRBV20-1 CSARDTPGSSGNTIYF
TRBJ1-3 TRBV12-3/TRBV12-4 CASSPGPGNTIYF
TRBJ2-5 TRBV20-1 CSATNMGGVETQYF
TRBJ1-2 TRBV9 CASSGWGYTF
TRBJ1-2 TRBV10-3 CAISAPDRANYGYTF
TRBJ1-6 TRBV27 CASSDRAYNSPLHF
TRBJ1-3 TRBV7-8 CASSPRVSSSGNTIYF
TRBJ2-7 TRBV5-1 CASSANGGYEQYF
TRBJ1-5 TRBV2 CASSGNGRNQPQHF
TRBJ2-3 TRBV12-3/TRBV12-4 CASSLGQSGDTQYF
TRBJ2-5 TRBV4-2 CASSSSGTGAMKTQYF
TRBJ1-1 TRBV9 CASSVAGVNTEAFF
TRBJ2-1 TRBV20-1 CSARRGGGEQFF
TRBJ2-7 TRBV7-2 CASSPGGGASKKQYF
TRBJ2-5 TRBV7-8 CASSWGTVKIETQYF
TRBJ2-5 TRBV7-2 CASSLGGPAETQYF
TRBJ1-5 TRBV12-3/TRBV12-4 CASSNPGSQPQHF
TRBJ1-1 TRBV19 CASSLGTASQNTEAFF
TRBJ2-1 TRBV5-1 CASSLSRAFNEQFF
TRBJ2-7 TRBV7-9 CASSLGTGVLYEQYF
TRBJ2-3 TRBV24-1 CATSGGQGDTDTQYF
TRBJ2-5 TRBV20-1 CSAEDRGFQETQYF
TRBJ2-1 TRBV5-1 CASSLIAGGSYNEQFF
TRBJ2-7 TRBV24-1 CATSDAGRREQYF
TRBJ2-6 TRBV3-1 CASSQVGSGGKVVANVLTF
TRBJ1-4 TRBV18 CASSPGTGEKLFF
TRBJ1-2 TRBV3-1 CASSQGTGELYGYTF
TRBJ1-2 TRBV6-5 CASSYRVDYGYTF
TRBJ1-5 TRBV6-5 CASRPQGVCNQPQHF
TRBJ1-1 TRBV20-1 CSPRGGKGTEAFF
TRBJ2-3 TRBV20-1 CSAPGQGADTQYF
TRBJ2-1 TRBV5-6 CASIPTGTSNEQFF
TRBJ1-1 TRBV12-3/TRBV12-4 CASSTTGTGKNTEAFF
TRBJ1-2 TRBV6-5 CASSYGGMDGYTF
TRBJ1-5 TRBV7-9 CASSLVGQPQHF
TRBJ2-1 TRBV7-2 CASSPGRGGEDEQFF
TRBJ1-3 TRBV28 CASSLIGPSGNTIYF
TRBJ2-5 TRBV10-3 CAISADRGLQVETQYF
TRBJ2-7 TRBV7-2 CASSLKQTGSNEQYF
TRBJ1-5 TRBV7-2 CASSLEQHSKPQHF
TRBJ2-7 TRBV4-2 CASSQDRPYEQYF
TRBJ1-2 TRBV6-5 CASSSLGAVDGYTF
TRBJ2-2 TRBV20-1 CSATRIYRTGDTGELFF
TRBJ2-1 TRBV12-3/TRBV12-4 CASRSTGAWNEQFF
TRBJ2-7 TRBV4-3 CASSQDHGFYEQYF
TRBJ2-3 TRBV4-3 CASSQDSRGGDTQYF
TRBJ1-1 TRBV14 CASSQWGGSTEAFF
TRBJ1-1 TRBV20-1 CSARGGSGNTEAFF
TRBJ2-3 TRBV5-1 CASYSRGEVDTQYF
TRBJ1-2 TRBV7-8 CASSLVFTGSQYGYTF
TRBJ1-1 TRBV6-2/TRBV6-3 CASSYSKGGSTEAFF
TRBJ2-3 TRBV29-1 CSGDRGFDTQYF
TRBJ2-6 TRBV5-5 CASCLWQPTSGANVLTF
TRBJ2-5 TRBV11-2 CASNQGGGLQETQYF
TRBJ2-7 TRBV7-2 CASRPAGGTYEQYF
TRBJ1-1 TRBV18 CASSPGQNTEAFF